Below are 19 T cell receptor beta chains sequenced from a single sample in a study of PD-L1 blockade in urothelial cancer. Time point given: peripheral blood 6 weeks after treatment start. Sequenced by immunoSEQ multiplex PCR; TCRdb stores in-frame clones only, minus some. There are 46,000 or so clones in the sample; 75% to 90% occur only once, and roughly 10% lies in the top ten. The sample consisted of PBMCs, taken around atezolizumab (anti-PD-L1) treatment. The receptors were gathered from a man in his 60s with urothelial cancer.

The rearrangement links TRBV4-2 to TRBJ1-2; TRBD1 is a possible D gene (6 bases). Germline V gene lookup returns CDR1 LGHNA and CDR2 YNFKEQ. This CDR3 spans 15 amino acids. V lost 0 bases and J lost 4, with 12 bases in between. The CDR3 here is CASSQDLQGTYGYTF. DNA of the CDR3: TGTGCCAGCAGCCAAGATCTGCAGGGGACCTATGGCTACACCTTC.

This chain uses TRBV19 with TRBJ1-6, with 8 bases that match TRBD1. Germline CDR1 LNHDA, CDR2 SQIVND (reference sequence). Unmatched junction bases numbered 19, after V lost 3 bases and J lost 9 bases. The CDR3 is made up of 19 amino acids. CDR3 region: CASSILIVSGTGELSPLHF. CDR3 DNA: TGTGCCAGTAGTATTCTGATCGTCAGTGGGACAGGCGAACTTTCACCCCTCCACTTT.

J is TRBJ1-5 and V is TRBV19, with 7 bases identical to TRBD1. V gave up 5 bases and J gave up 5 bases; unmatched junction bases: 9. Germline loops: CDR1 LNHDA, CDR2 SQIVND (reference sequence). The CDR3 loop spans 15 amino acids. The CDR3 reads CASSWQVGGHQPQHF. The CDR3 DNA reads as TGTGCCAGTAGTTGGCAGGTAGGGGGCCATCAGCCCCAGCATTTT.

J is TRBJ2-1 and V is TRBV11-3; the match to TRBD1 covers 10 bases. There are 14 residues in the CDR3. J lost 9 bases, V lost 4 bases, and 6 bases had no gene match. The germline V gene encodes CDR1 SGHNT and CDR2 YENEEA. The CDR3 nucleotides are TGTGCCAGCAGCTACAGGACAGGGGGGCTTGAGCAGTTCTTC. Protein sequence: CASSYRTGGLEQFF.

This chain joins TRBV7-6 and TRBJ2-1; 12 bases are shared with TRBD2. V was pared by 2 bases and J by 5 bases, with 7 bases of the junction left unmatched. This CDR3 comprises 17 residues. The germline gives CDR1 SGHVS, CDR2 FNYEAQ. The CDR3 DNA is TGTGCCAGCAGCTTAAGACTAGCGGGGGCCGGGAACAATGAGCAGTTCTTC. Protein product: CASSLRLAGAGNNEQFF. The variable domain in full, completed from reference TRBV7-6 and TRBJ2-1, reads GAGVSQSPRYKVTKRGQDVALRCDPISGHVSLYWYRQALGQGPEFLTYFNYEAQQDKSGLPNDRFSAERPEGSISTLTIQRTEQRDSAMYRCASSLRLAGAGNNEQFFGPGTRLTVL.

The chain is built from TRBV28 and TRBJ1-3; D remains ambiguous. CDR3 length: 16 residues. Trimming pared 6 bases from V and 0 bases from J, leaving 15 bases between. The germline V gene has CDR1 MDHEN and CDR2 SYDVKM. The CDR3 sequence is CASSRPPNSSGNTIYF. As DNA, the CDR3 is TGTGCCAGCAGCCGACCCCCTAACAGCTCTGGAAACACCATATATTTT.

The gene calls are TRBV6-4 and TRBJ1-1; D might be TRBD1 (5 bases). The V gene's germline CDR1 is MRHNA and CDR2 SNTAGT. Trimming cost V 6 bases and J 2 bases, with 10 bases left between them. The CDR3 spans 13 residues. As DNA, the CDR3 is TGTGCCAGCAGGCTACAGGAAAACACTGAAGCTTTCTTT. It specifies CASRLQENTEAFF.

The chain recombines TRBV7-9 with TRBJ1-1; D not resolved. The CDR3 is 13 amino acids. V lost 5 bases, J lost 0 bases, and 7 bases lay in between. Germline CDR1 is SEHNR and CDR2 is FQNEAQ (reference sequence). The chain's CDR3 is CASSLSLNTEAFF. The CDR3 DNA is TGTGCCAGCAGCCTGAGTCTGAACACTGAAGCTTTCTTT. The complete variable domain, with remaining parts taken from reference TRBV7-9 and TRBJ1-1, reads DTGVSQNPRHKITKRGQNVTFRCDPISEHNRLYWYRQTLGQGPEFLTYFQNEAQLEKSRLLSDRFSAERPKGSFSTLEIQRTEQGDSAMYLCASSLSLNTEAFFGQGTRLTVV.

The J gene is TRBJ2-2, the V gene TRBV6-1; D unclear. The CDR3 consists of 14 residues. V was cut by 0 bases and J by 0 bases, with 2 bases left in between. CDR1 is MNHNS and CDR2 is SASEGT in the germline V gene. The CDR3 loop is CASSEATNTGELFF. Written as DNA, the CDR3 is TGTGCCAGCAGTGAAGCCACGAACACCGGGGAGCTGTTTTTT.

The chain combines TRBV5-4 with TRBJ2-6; D perhaps matches TRBD1 (6 bases). V was pared by 8 bases and J by 0 bases, with 15 bases between. The CDR3 extends over 16 amino acids. Germline V gene lookup returns CDR1 SGHNT and CDR2 YYREEE (reference sequence). CDR3 protein: CASSFRGRSGANVLTF. CDR3 sequence (DNA): TGTGCCAGTTCTTTCAGGGGACGCTCTGGGGCCAACGTCCTGACTTTC.

V is TRBV23-1 and J is TRBJ1-6; 8 bases match TRBD1. TRBV23-1 is labeled an ORF, and its function is uncertain. This CDR3 comprises 16 residues. V lost 4 bases to trimming and J lost 7 bases; unmatched junction nucleotides: 9. In nucleotides, the CDR3 is TGCGCCAGCAGTCTAGGTGGACAGGGTGGAAATTCACCCCTCCACTTT. It translates to CASSLGGQGGNSPLHF.

This clone was found once. The CDR3 DNA reads TGTGCCAGCAGCCCCCCCGGGACAGGGTCCAACAATGAGCAGTTCTTC. Amino acids: CASSPPGTGSNNEQFF. V usage is TRBV7-3 and J usage is TRBJ2-1, with 9 bases lining up with TRBD1. With 5 bases clipped from V and 5 bases from J, the junction kept 10 bases outside the gene matches. CDR3 length: 16 amino acids. CDR1 is SGHTA, CDR2 FQGTGA, per germline. The full variable domain, with the rest looked up from reference TRBV7-3 and TRBJ2-1, is GAGVSQTPSNKVTEKGKYVELRCDPISGHTALYWYRQSLGQGPEFLIYFQGTGAADDSGLPNDRFFAVRPEGSVSTLKIQRTERGDSAVYLCASSPPGTGSNNEQFFGPGTRLTVL.

The table lists this clone with a few counts. At one boundary the junction diverges from the germline segment, which might be a read error. The chain joins TRBV6-6 to TRBJ1-5, with a weak D call TRBD1 (6 bases). Germline V gene sequence: CDR1 MNHNY, CDR2 SVGAGI (reference sequence). The CDR3 extends over 12 amino acids. CDR3 DNA: TGTGCCAGCAGTTACGGAACCGGGACAATCGTCTTT. Protein sequence: CASSYGTGTIVF.

The sample holds a few counts of this clone. V is TRBV10-3 and J is TRBJ1-2; 8 bases agree with TRBD1. Germline CDR1 is ENHRY and CDR2 is SYGVKD. The CDR3 extends over 13 amino acids. Trimming removed 8 bases from V and 4 bases from J; junction bases left unmatched: 6. In DNA, the CDR3 is TGTGCCATCGAGGACAGGGAGGTCTATGGCTACACCTTC. It encodes CAIEDREVYGYTF.

The genes are TRBV28 and TRBJ2-3; 8 bases are a match to TRBD1. The J segment lost 3 bases and the V segment lost 6 bases, leaving 8 bases of the junction unmatched. CDR3 length: 15 residues. Germline V CDR1 and CDR2: MDHEN, SYDVKM. DNA for the CDR3: TGTGCCAGCAGGGACAGGGAATTGGGAACAGATACGCAGTATTTT. As protein: CASRDRELGTDTQYF.

The chain carries TRBV11-2 and TRBJ2-7; 13 nucleotides agree with TRBD2. V lost 5 bases and J lost 3; bases outside the gene matches: 7. This CDR3 region has 16 residues. CDR1 and CDR2 from the germline V gene are SGHAT and FQNNGV. The CDR3, as DNA: TGTGCCAGCAGCCTACAGGGACTAGCGGGGAGCTACGAGCAGTACTTC. Translated, it gives CASSLQGLAGSYEQYF.

The V call is TRBV7-6, the J call TRBJ2-7; TRBD1 aligns across 7 bases. CDR1 is SGHVS, CDR2 FNYEAQ, per germline. Trimming removed 5 bases from V and 3 bases from J; junction bases left unmatched: 10. This CDR3 has 15 amino acids. The CDR3 DNA sequence: TGTGCCAGCAGCCCCTTAACGGGACAGATCTACGAGCAGTACTTC. Protein: CASSPLTGQIYEQYF.

This chain joins TRBV7-8 and TRBJ2-7; TRBD2 might be the D (6 bases). Germline V gives CDR1 SGHVS, CDR2 FQNEAQ. The CDR3 extends over 15 amino acids. V lost 1 base and J 2 bases, leaving 12 bases between the germline ends. The chain's CDR3 is CASSLERTTAYEQYF. The CDR3 DNA sequence: TGTGCCAGCAGCTTAGAGCGGACTACCGCCTACGAGCAGTACTTC. Looking up the rest from reference TRBV7-8 and TRBJ2-7 gives the full variable domain: GAGVSQSPRYKVAKRGQDVALRCDPISGHVSLFWYQQALGQGPEFLTYFQNEAQLDKSGLPSDRFFAERPEGSVSTLKIQRTQQEDSAVYLCASSLERTTAYEQYFGPGTRLTVT.

The chain uses TRBV5-1 and TRBJ2-1; a weak D match, TRBD2 (5 bases). V was clipped by 0 bases and J by 4 bases, with 11 bases between them. The CDR3 is made up of 15 amino acids. CDR1 is SGHRS, CDR2 YFSETQ, per germline. CDR3 sequence: CASSLGYGVYNEQFF. DNA for the CDR3: TGCGCCAGCAGCTTGGGCTACGGGGTATACAATGAGCAGTTCTTC.